A single sample is the source of the 11 T cell receptor beta chains below, sequenced in a study of technical replicates of blood from a few donors. Generated by immunoSEQ multiplex PCR, the TCRdb table keeps only in-frame clones and is missing some. The table has approximately 15,000 clones, roughly 87% seen once. Source material: PBMCs. These receptors came from a human donor in good health.

The chain combines TRBV2 with TRBJ1-5; no reliable D call. The V end was cut by 4 bases, the J end by 6 bases, with 13 bases between. CDR3 length: 14 amino acids. CDR1 and CDR2 from the germline V gene are SNHLY and FYNNEI. CDR3 in DNA: TGTGCCAGCAGTGTGGGGATCAGCGGTCAGCCCCAGCATTTT. Translating it yields CASSVGISGQPQHF.

The count of this clone is one. This rearrangement joins TRBV5-6 to TRBJ2-5, with D perhaps TRBD1 (5 bases). Germline-derived CDR1 and CDR2 are SGHDT and YYEEEE. The CDR3 is made up of 14 amino acids. Trimming took 4 bases from V and 5 from J, leaving 15 bases between them. The CDR3 loop is CASSRVGVGETQYF. The CDR3 DNA is TGTGCCAGCAGCAGGGTAGGGGTAGGGGAGACCCAGTACTTC.

This chain links TRBV4-2 with TRBJ2-5, with D uncertain. Germline assignment: CDR1 LGHNA and CDR2 YNFKEQ. The CDR3 totals 12 residues. Trimming took 0 bases from V and 5 from J, leaving 4 bases between them. The DNA of the CDR3 is TGTGCCAGCAGCCAAGAGGAGGAGACCCAGTACTTC. This sequence encodes CASSQEEETQYF.

The V and J genes are TRBV14 and TRBJ1-4, with 10 bases lining up with TRBD1. V gave up 4 bases and J gave up 3 bases; unmatched junction bases: 5. Germline CDR1 is SGHDN and CDR2 is FVKESK. This CDR3 region has 16 residues. The CDR3 is CASSLTGGAANEKLFF. DNA of the CDR3: TGTGCCAGCAGCCTGACAGGGGGCGCCGCTAATGAAAAACTGTTTTTT.

The J gene is TRBJ2-7, the V gene TRBV2; D remains unclear. CDR1 and CDR2 (germline): SNHLY, FYNNEI. Trimming cost V 3 bases and J 6 bases, with 6 bases left between them. CDR3 length: 11 residues. CDR3 sequence reads: CASSEVGEQYF. The CDR3 nucleotides read TGTGCCAGCAGTGAGGTCGGCGAGCAGTACTTC.

The genes are TRBV28 and TRBJ2-7, with 7 bases fitting TRBD2. The CDR3 spans 16 residues. Germline CDR1 MDHEN, CDR2 SYDVKM. Trimming at V came to 7 bases and at J to 1 base, leaving 13 bases not matched to a gene. CDR3 nucleotide sequence: TGTGCCAGCACCTCTGCGGGGGAGAACTTTTCCTACGAGCAGTACTTC. Its translation is CASTSAGENFSYEQYF.

The chain has TRBV5-1 and TRBJ2-3; the match to TRBD2 covers 11 bases. The germline V gene encodes CDR1 SGHRS and CDR2 YFSETQ. V gave up 8 bases and J gave up 0 bases; unmatched junction bases: 2. CDR3 length: 14 residues. The CDR3 protein is CASRLAGSTDTQYF. CDR3 DNA: TGCGCCAGTCGACTAGCGGGAAGCACAGATACGCAGTATTTT.

This chain connects TRBV5-1 to TRBJ1-1, with 7 bases fitting TRBD1. CDR1 is SGHRS and CDR2 is YFSETQ in the germline V gene. The CDR3 extends over 16 amino acids. The V segment lost 5 bases and the J segment 3 bases; nucleotides outside the gene matches: 13. CDR3 sequence (DNA): TGCGCCAGCAGTTCGACAGGGCAGGGGACCTACACTGAAGCTTTCTTT. Protein sequence: CASSSTGQGTYTEAFF.

This clone is a singleton in its sample. V usage is TRBV29-1 and J usage is TRBJ2-1; 7 positions match TRBD2. The ends lost 5 bases at V and 15 bases at J; junction bases unmatched: 16. Germline V gene data show CDR1 as SQVTM and CDR2 as ANQGSEA. The CDR3 runs 13 residues. The CDR3 loop is CSVSPTAAGARFF. CDR3 nucleotide sequence: TGCAGCGTTAGTCCGACAGCTGCGGGAGCTCGGTTCTTC.

This chain links TRBV25-1 with TRBJ2-1, with 12 bases that match TRBD2. V gave up 10 bases and J gave up 12 bases; unmatched junction bases: 13. CDR3 size: 14 residues. Germline V gene sequence: CDR1 MGHDK, CDR2 SYGVNS. CDR3 in amino acids: CATPLAGGPEMQFF. The CDR3 region has the DNA TGTGCCACCCCGCTAGCGGGAGGGCCCGAAATGCAGTTCTTC.

This chain links TRBV18 with TRBJ2-7; TRBD2 matches 8 bases. Unmatched junction bases numbered 3, after V lost 5 bases and J lost 3 bases. Germline V lookup: CDR1 KGHSH, CDR2 LQKENI. The CDR3 has 13 residues. The CDR3 here is CASSTGTSYEQYF. The CDR3 DNA sequence: TGTGCCAGCTCAACCGGGACTAGCTACGAGCAGTACTTC.